This T cell receptor (beta chain) was sequenced in a study of T cells in Graves' hyperthyroidism and ophthalmopathy. Study results and caveats: Most thyroid clonotypes expanded above 0.001 were also detected in blood.

In its sample, this clonotype was seen many times. Its antigen is not identified. TCR beta CDR3 region amplification was performed from RNA transcripts. The primer set for the first-round RT-PCR of the TCR CDR3 was HTBI. TCRdb processed the multiplex PCR reads anew with MiXCR; each CDR3 protein has one entry. The sample lists about 250,000 distinct CDR3 sequences; about 25% were seen once. Germline loops: CDR1 MNHEY, CDR2 SMNVEV (reference sequence). This CDR3 region has 14 residues. Trimming took 4 bases from V and 0 from J, leaving 9 bases between them. Patients showing uncontrolled infection, other autoimmune disease, pregnancy or lactation were ineligible.

The sample was blood. This TCR derives from a woman in her thirties or forties with Graves' ophthalmopathy. J is TRBJ1-1 and V is TRBV27; D is possibly TRBD1 (6 bases). CDR3 amino acids: CASSWGRMNTEAFF. The CDR3 coding sequence is TGTGCCAGCAGTTGGGGGCGCATGAACACTGAAGCTTTCTTT.